This passage covers 25 T cell receptor beta chains from one sample sequenced in a study of long-term antiretroviral therapy in people with HIV. The immunoSEQ assay was v3.0, run at survey level. The method was immunoSEQ multiplex PCR; TCRdb's version includes in-frame clones alone and lacks a portion of them. Found here are roughly 28,000 clones, around 96% of them singletons; the top ten hold roughly 8%. The starting material was unsorted PBMCs, obtained more than 6 years after starting antiretroviral therapy. The receptors derive from a man between 25 and 39 years old with HIV.

V and J are TRBV18 and TRBJ2-7; D ambiguous. The CDR3 spans 12 residues. Between the trimmed V and J ends, which lost 3 bases and 0 bases, there was a span of 3 bases. CDR1 is KGHSH, CDR2 LQKENI, per germline. CDR3 residues: CASSPSSYEQYF. The CDR3 region has the DNA TGTGCCAGCTCACCGAGCTCCTACGAGCAGTACTTC.

The chain joins TRBV10-2 to TRBJ2-1; D gene unclear. The CDR3 is 16 residues long. Trimming took 3 bases from V and 8 from J, leaving 20 bases between them. Germline loops: CDR1 WSHSY, CDR2 SAAADI. CDR3 sequence reads: CASSDSQIINSYEQFF. The CDR3 nucleotides read TGCGCCAGCAGTGACAGTCAAATCATTAATTCTTATGAGCAGTTCTTC.

Only one count was recorded for this clone. The chain is built from TRBV7-6 and TRBJ2-7; no clear D gene. The V gene's germline CDR1 is SGHVS and CDR2 FNYEAQ. The CDR3 has 15 amino acids. The V gene lost 5 bases and the J gene lost 3 bases, with 17 bases spanning the gap. CDR3 sequence (DNA): TGTGCCAGCAGCCGAGACGGTGTGGGTGGCTACGAGCAGTACTTC. It encodes CASSRDGVGGYEQYF.

The genes are TRBV29-1 and TRBJ2-1; a possible D gene is TRBD2 (6 bases). The CDR3 contains 15 residues. The germline V and J ends were trimmed by 1 base and 0 bases, with 10 bases remaining between them. In germline, CDR1 is SQVTM, CDR2 ANQGSEA. DNA of the CDR3: TGCAGCGTTGAAGGGGGGGAAAGCTCCTACAATGAGCAGTTCTTC. Its protein is CSVEGGESSYNEQFF.

The sample holds one count of this clone. The chain recombines TRBV6-1 with TRBJ1-1; D is possibly TRBD1 (5 bases). Germline V gives CDR1 MNHNS, CDR2 SASEGT. CDR3 length: 13 residues. V gave up 7 bases and J gave up 4 bases, with 13 bases separating them. CDR3 bases: TGTGCCAGCAAGGGGAGGGAAGGCACTGAAGCTTTCTTT. The encoded protein is CASKGREGTEAFF.

This rearrangement joins TRBV4-1 to TRBJ1-2, with TRBD1 matching over 8 bases. Trimming at V came to 3 bases and at J to 2 bases, leaving 5 bases not matched to a gene. Germline CDR1 is MGHRA and CDR2 is YSYEKL. The CDR3 has 15 amino acids. CDR3 loop: CASSHPGTGNYGYTF. DNA of the CDR3: TGCGCCAGCAGCCACCCCGGGACAGGAAACTATGGCTACACCTTC.

The chain recombines TRBV27 with TRBJ2-1; 10 bases agree with TRBD1. This CDR3 spans 15 amino acids. From germline, CDR1 is MNHEY and CDR2 SMNVEV (reference sequence). The junction had 15 bases not matched to a gene; V was cut back by 7 bases and J by 12 bases. CDR3 in amino acids: CASTWTGGLWGSQFF. As DNA, the CDR3 is TGTGCCAGCACCTGGACAGGGGGGTTGTGGGGCTCGCAGTTCTTC.

V is TRBV28 and J is TRBJ1-1, with unresolved D. Germline values: CDR1 MDHEN, CDR2 SYDVKM. V lost 1 base, J lost 0 bases, and 9 bases lay in between. The CDR3 totals 15 residues. CDR3 sequence: CASSLSSVLNTEAFF. CDR3 DNA: TGTGCCAGCAGTTTATCATCGGTACTGAACACTGAAGCTTTCTTT.

The chain has TRBV11-2 and TRBJ2-1; no reliable D call. CDR3 length: 12 amino acids. V lost 3 bases and J lost 9, with 9 bases in between. Germline CDR1 SGHAT, CDR2 FQNNGV. CDR3 in amino acids: CASSFKGSEQFF. CDR3 DNA: TGTGCCAGCAGCTTTAAAGGTTCTGAGCAGTTCTTC.

The chain uses TRBV29-1 and TRBJ2-3, with 7 nucleotides matching TRBD2. The germline V gene encodes CDR1 SQVTM and CDR2 ANQGSEA. The CDR3 sequence is 13 residues long. V shed 7 bases and J 1 base; nucleotides not matched to a gene: 5. CDR3 protein: CSAQREGTDTQYF. The DNA of the CDR3 is TGCAGCGCCCAGCGGGAAGGCACAGATACGCAGTATTTT.

The chain uses TRBV30 and TRBJ2-7; possibly TRBD2 for D (5 bases). Trimming stripped 3 bases from V and 6 bases from J, with 12 bases between. Germline V gene data show CDR1 as GTSNPN and CDR2 as SVGIG (reference sequence). This CDR3 spans 12 amino acids. In DNA form, the CDR3 reads TGTGCCTGGAGGACGCCCCGGGGCGAGCAGTACTTC. Residues: CAWRTPRGEQYF.

J is TRBJ2-1 and V is TRBV2, with 13 positions matching TRBD2. Trimming cost V 6 bases and J 5 bases; bases outside gene matches: 4. CDR3 size: 15 residues. Germline CDR1 and CDR2: SNHLY and FYNNEI. The CDR3 nucleotides read TGTGCCAGCAGGATAGGACTAGCGGGGGACAATGAGCAGTTCTTC. It encodes CASRIGLAGDNEQFF.

The chain links TRBV27 to TRBJ2-1, with 7 bases that match TRBD1. This CDR3 has 15 amino acids. The V gene's germline CDR1 is MNHEY and CDR2 SMNVEV (reference sequence). The J segment lost 6 bases and the V segment lost 2 bases, leaving 7 bases of the junction unmatched. CDR3 in amino acids: CASSLKGANSNEQFF. The CDR3 bases are TGTGCCAGCAGTTTAAAGGGGGCTAATAGCAATGAGCAGTTCTTC.

The chain is built from TRBV11-3 and TRBJ2-3, with 11 bases that match TRBD2. Looked up from germline, CDR1 is SGHNT and CDR2 is YENEEA. This CDR3 has 15 residues. Trimming took 5 bases from V and 6 from J; bases not matched to a gene: 7. The CDR3, as DNA: TGTGCCAGCAGCCTCATAGCGGGGGGGCGGGATACGCAGTATTTT. Translation gives CASSLIAGGRDTQYF.

The V and J genes are TRBV27 and TRBJ2-7; TRBD1 matches at 12 bases. The CDR3 spans 14 residues. Germline CDR1 and CDR2: MNHEY and SMNVEV (reference sequence). J gave up 4 bases and V 5 bases, and 3 bases lay outside the gene matches. The CDR3 loop is CASSGDRGRYEQYF. The CDR3 region has the DNA TGTGCCAGCAGTGGGGACAGGGGGCGATACGAGCAGTACTTC.

This chain uses TRBV7-6 with TRBJ1-2; D remains ambiguous. The CDR3 is 16 amino acids. The V end was cut by 5 bases, the J end by 4 bases, with 20 bases between. Per the germline V gene, CDR1 is SGHVS and CDR2 is FNYEAQ. The CDR3 sequence: CASSRRFSRKTYGYTF. The CDR3 DNA sequence: TGTGCCAGCAGCCGAAGGTTTTCTCGAAAGACCTATGGCTACACCTTC.

The V and J genes are TRBV4-3 and TRBJ1-2; D is perhaps TRBD1 (5 bases). The CDR3 has 15 residues. The germline V gene encodes CDR1 LGHNA and CDR2 YSLEER. The ends were cut back, 0 bases at V and 3 bases at J, with 11 bases in the middle. Here the CDR3 DNA reads TGCGCCAGCAGCCAAGATTTCAGGGCAGACTATGGCTACACCTTC. Translating gives CASSQDFRADYGYTF.

Details on this clone: A junction boundary mismatches the germline segment, possibly from a read error. The chain couples TRBV7-7 to TRBJ1-5; TRBD1 agrees at 7 bases. Germline values: CDR1 SSHAT, CDR2 FNYEAQ (reference sequence). The CDR3 totals 16 residues. The chain's CDR3 is CASSSRTGGVGQPQHF. CDR3 coding DNA: TGTGCTAGCAGCTCTAGGACAGGAGGGGTAGGTCAGCCCCAGCATTTT.

The chain has TRBV19 and TRBJ1-1; D is unresolved. V dropped 5 bases and J dropped 7 bases, with 17 bases sitting between them. Per the germline V gene, CDR1 is LNHDA and CDR2 is SQIVND (reference sequence). The CDR3 is made up of 14 amino acids. The CDR3 reads CASSLGSAVVEAFF. CDR3 DNA: TGTGCCAGTAGTTTAGGGTCTGCTGTGGTTGAAGCTTTCTTT. Full variable domain (remainder filled in from reference TRBV19 and TRBJ1-1): DGGITQSPKYLFRKEGQNVTLSCEQNLNHDAMYWYRQDPGQGLRLIYYSQIVNDFQKGDIAEGYSVSREKKESFPLTVTSAQKNPTAFYLCASSLGSAVVEAFFGQGTRLTVV.

The chain uses TRBV5-6 and TRBJ2-5, with 9 positions matching TRBD1. Germline lookup yields CDR1 SGHDT and CDR2 YYEEEE. The CDR3 runs to 16 residues. Trimming at V came to 4 bases and at J to 5 bases, leaving 12 bases not matched to a gene. CDR3 DNA: TGTGCCAGCAGCCGGTACAGGGGGCAGGTCGAGGAGACCCAGTACTTC. Encoded protein: CASSRYRGQVEETQYF.

The chain uses TRBV4-1 and TRBJ2-7; 9 nucleotides match TRBD1. The junction had 4 bases not matched to a gene; V was cut back by 4 bases and J by 3 bases. The CDR3 has 14 residues. Germline assignment: CDR1 MGHRA and CDR2 YSYEKL. This chain's CDR3 is CASSPRTGDYEQYF. The CDR3 coding sequence is TGCGCCAGCAGCCCCAGGACAGGGGACTACGAGCAGTACTTC.

The sample holds one count of this clone. The chain links TRBV7-6 to TRBJ2-3; 11 bases align to TRBD2. Germline lookup yields CDR1 SGHVS and CDR2 FNYEAQ. The CDR3 has 17 residues. After removal of 1 base from V and 5 bases from J, the junction contained 8 bases not matched to a gene. CDR3 DNA: TGTGCCAGCAGCTTAGAAACTAGCGGGAGTTTGGTAGATACGCAGTATTTT. Residues: CASSLETSGSLVDTQYF.

This chain connects TRBV7-2 to TRBJ2-1; TRBD2 matches 7 bases. The length of the CDR3 is 14 residues. CDR1 and CDR2 (germline): SGHTA, FQGNSA. The ends lost 0 bases at V and 9 bases at J; junction bases unmatched: 5. The CDR3 DNA is TGTGCCAGCAGCTTAGCGGCCCGGGGGGTTGAGCAGTTCTTC. It yields the protein CASSLAARGVEQFF.

This sequence joins TRBV20-1 and TRBJ1-1; no firm D call. V dropped 3 bases and J dropped 9 bases, with 8 bases sitting between them. CDR3 size: 10 residues. Germline V gene data show CDR1 as DFQATT and CDR2 as SNEGSKA (reference sequence). The CDR3 loop is CSASRRKAFF. DNA of the CDR3: TGCAGTGCTAGCAGGAGGAAAGCTTTCTTT.

The rearrangement joins TRBV7-2 to TRBJ1-2; D not resolved. The CDR3 totals 12 residues. Germline V gives CDR1 SGHTA, CDR2 FQGNSA. Deletions cut 3 bases from V and 0 bases from J, with 2 bases between. The CDR3 loop reads CASSFSNYGYTF. CDR3 coding DNA: TGTGCCAGCAGCTTCTCTAACTATGGCTACACCTTC.